Sequencing of this T cell receptor (beta chain) was carried out in a study of blood T cell repertoires in COVID-19. Across the study: The study drew acute and convalescent COVID-19 samples from the United States, Italy and Spain.

With 0 bases removed from V and 8 bases from J, the gap between germline ends came to 9 bases. Germline assignment: CDR1 SGDLS and CDR2 YYNGEE. The length of the CDR3 is 13 residues. The repertoire was sequenced with immunoSEQ multiplex PCR; TCRdb's copy has only in-frame clones and lacks some. The sample records 190,000 or so clones, approximately 86% being singletons. Sample: peripheral blood. V is TRBV9 and J is TRBJ2-1; unclear D gene. The clonotype originates from a man in his fifties or sixties with COVID-19, enrolled during active disease. The CDR3: CASSVDLVDEQFF. The CDR3 DNA reads TGTGCCAGCAGCGTAGATCTAGTCGATGAGCAGTTCTTC.